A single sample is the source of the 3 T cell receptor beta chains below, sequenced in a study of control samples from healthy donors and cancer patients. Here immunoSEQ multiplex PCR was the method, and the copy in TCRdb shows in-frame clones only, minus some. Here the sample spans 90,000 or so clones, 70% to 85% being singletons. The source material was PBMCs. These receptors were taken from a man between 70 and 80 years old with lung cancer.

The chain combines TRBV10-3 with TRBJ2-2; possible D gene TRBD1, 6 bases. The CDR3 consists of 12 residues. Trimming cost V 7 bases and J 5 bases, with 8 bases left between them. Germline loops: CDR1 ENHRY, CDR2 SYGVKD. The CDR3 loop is CAINTGTGELFF. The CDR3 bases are TGTGCCATCAACACAGGGACCGGGGAGCTGTTTTTT.

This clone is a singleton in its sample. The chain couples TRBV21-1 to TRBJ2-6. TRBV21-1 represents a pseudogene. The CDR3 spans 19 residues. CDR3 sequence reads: CASSKVLGRCPSGANVLTF. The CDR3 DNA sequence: TGTGCCAGCAGCAAAGTTCTAGGCAGGTGTCCCTCAGGGGCCAACGTCCTGACTTTC.

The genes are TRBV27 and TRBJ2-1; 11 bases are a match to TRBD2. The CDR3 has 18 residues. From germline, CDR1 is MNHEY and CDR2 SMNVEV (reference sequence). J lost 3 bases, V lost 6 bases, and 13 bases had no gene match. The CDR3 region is CASRLLAGGLTIYNEQFF. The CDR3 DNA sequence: TGTGCCAGCAGACTTCTAGCGGGGGGCCTAACTATCTACAATGAGCAGTTCTTC.